This T cell receptor beta chain was captured by sequencing in a study of blood T cell repertoires in COVID-19. Whole-study context: Acute and convalescent COVID-19 specimens originated in the United States, Italy and Spain. T cells, B-cell-depleted T cells, or PBMCs supplied cDNA or gDNA.

Per the authors' pipeline: Estimation of nucleated cell counts was performed using reference gene primer amplification. Method: immunoSEQ multiplex PCR; TCRdb's copy keeps in-frame clones and lacks some. V and J calls and clone size are copied from that table; D and trimming were computed from the DNA. The profile shows 300,000 to 450,000 clones, around 87% of them singletons. Sequencing was performed on peripheral blood. The TCR was taken from an older woman with COVID-19, enrolled during active disease.

The chain's CDR3 is CASSESHTPSYEQYF. In DNA form, the CDR3 reads TGTGCCAGCAGTGAAAGTCACACCCCCTCCTACGAGCAGTACTTC. The chain links TRBV6-1 to TRBJ2-7, with unresolved D. CDR1 is MNHNS and CDR2 is SASEGT in the germline V gene. The CDR3 length is 15 residues. Trimming took 2 bases from V and 0 from J, leaving 11 bases between them.